This T cell receptor beta chain emerged from a study of technical replicates of blood from a few donors. Profiled with immunoSEQ multiplex PCR; TCRdb holds only in-frame clones, not every one. Of 84,000 or so clones listed, less than 98% are singletons. This CDR3 comprises 14 residues. CDR1 and CDR2 (germline): WNHNN, SYGVQD (reference sequence). V lost 8 bases to trimming and J lost 2 bases, with 12 bases between them. The V gene is TRBV10-1, the J gene TRBJ2-2; TRBD2 is a possible D gene (7 bases). Sequenced input: T cells isolated from PBMCs. This sequence was found in a human donor in good health. The DNA of the CDR3 is TGCGCCAGCCGGGCGGGGGCTAACACCGGGGAGCTGTTTTTT. Its protein is CASRAGANTGELFF.